A selection of T cell receptor beta chains follows, all from one sample in a study of human T cells and chemical hapten exposure. TCRdb re-called the RACE reads through MiXCR, storing one row per CDR3 protein. The profile covers roughly 90,000 distinct CDR3 sequences, with roughly a tenth appearing a single time and more than 1% taken by the ten largest. This material consisted of whole blood, taken in connection with sensitization to the hapten diphenylcyclopropenone (DPC). The receptors were gathered from a woman aged 30 to 39 with alopecia areata. Some clones in this sample may be carry-over from other donors' samples. The CDR3 runs from the conserved cysteine through the conserved F or W. Each record gives: V gene, D gene, J gene, clone size, CDR3 length, CDR3 protein, CDR3 DNA. A D gene is named only where the DNA matches it firmly. Size is omitted from some rows. Given values are once, few, many or a class for expanded clones.

TRBV20-1,-,TRBJ1-1,few,11,CSAKGNTEAFF,TGCAGTGCCAAGGGGAACACTGAAGCTTTCTTT
TRBV3-1,-,TRBJ1-1,-,14,CASSQANRGTEAFF,TGTGCCAGCAGCCAAGCTAATCGAGGGACTGAAGCTTTCTTT
TRBV15,TRBD1,TRBJ2-1,many,14,CATSRGQEGNEQFF,TGTGCCACCAGCCGCGGACAGGAAGGGAATGAGCAGTTCTTC
TRBV27,TRBD1,TRBJ1-2,many,15,CASSLSGTGVDGYTF,TGTGCCAGCAGTTTATCAGGCACAGGGGTTGATGGCTACACCTTC
TRBV10-2,-,TRBJ1-2,many,14,CASSESNTGSGYTF,TGCGCCAGCAGTGAGTCTAATACAGGATCTGGCTACACCTTC
TRBV3-1,-,TRBJ1-4,many,17,CASSHGAGALTNEKLFF,TGTGCCAGCAGCCATGGGGCGGGGGCATTGACTAATGAAAAACTGTTTTTT
TRBV7-6,-,TRBJ2-7,-,14,CASSPSPPGNEQYF,TGTGCCAGCAGCCCATCCCCACCGGGAAACGAGCAGTACTTC
TRBV20-1,TRBD2,TRBJ2-2,many,15,CSATLAGGPPGELFF,TGCAGTGCTACACTAGCGGGAGGGCCCCCCGGGGAGCTGTTTTTT
TRBV24-1,TRBD1,TRBJ2-3,many,14,CATGDSPSTDTQYF,TGTGCCACCGGGGACAGTCCATCGACAGATACGCAGTATTTT
TRBV5-4,-,TRBJ1-1,many,12,CASSLQGGQAFF,TGTGCCAGCAGCTTGCAGGGAGGGCAAGCTTTCTTT
TRBV20-1,TRBD1,TRBJ1-1,few,10,CSAETGAAFF,TGCAGTGCTGAAACAGGGGCCGCTTTCTTT
TRBV7-9,-,TRBJ2-5,many,12,CASSTALETQYF,TGTGCCAGCAGCACCGCTTTGGAGACCCAGTACTTC
TRBV29-1,TRBD2,TRBJ2-3,few,14,CSVRTSGSTDTQYF,TGCAGCGTGAGGACTAGCGGGAGCACAGATACGCAGTATTTT
TRBV6-4,-,TRBJ1-1,-,16,CASSDSAPLRATEAFF,TGTGCCAGCAGTGACTCCGCGCCCCTCCGGGCCACTGAAGCTTTCTTT
TRBV28,TRBD1,TRBJ2-2,few,13,CASTWTGTGELFF,TGTGCCAGCACTTGGACAGGCACCGGGGAGCTGTTTTTT
TRBV6-2/TRBV6-3,-,TRBJ1-1,many,11,CASSYMSEAFF,TGTGCCAGCAGTTACATGTCTGAAGCTTTCTTT
TRBV6-6,-,TRBJ1-2,-,14,CASSYGHPNYGYTF,TGTGCCAGCAGTTACGGACACCCTAACTATGGCTACACCTTC
TRBV7-3,TRBD2,TRBJ2-3,few,15,CASSQTSGRAGTQYF,TGTGCCAGCAGCCAGACTAGCGGGAGGGCCGGTACGCAGTATTTT
TRBV28,-,TRBJ2-2,few,15,CASSSGVSNTGELFF,TGTGCCAGCAGTTCGGGGGTTTCCAACACCGGGGAGCTGTTTTTT
TRBV11-2,-,TRBJ2-7,-,12,CASSLSGGMQYF,TGTGCCAGCAGCTTAAGTGGGGGGATGCAGTACTTC
TRBV5-1,TRBD2,TRBJ2-4,-,14,CASSSGTTKNIQYF,TGCGCCAGCAGCTCCGGGACTACCAAAAACATTCAGTACTTC
TRBV20-1,-,TRBJ1-1,few,11,CSARHATEAFF,TGCAGTGCTAGACACGCCACTGAAGCTTTCTTT
TRBV15,TRBD2,TRBJ2-3,many,15,CATSKGLAGQGTQYF,TGTGCCACCAGCAAGGGACTAGCGGGGCAGGGTACGCAGTATTTT
TRBV2,-,TRBJ1-4,-,15,CASSVDRNEAEKLFF,TGTGCCAGCAGCGTTGACAGGAATGAGGCGGAAAAACTGTTTTTT
TRBV5-4,-,TRBJ2-7,few,13,CASSPGSSYEQYF,TGTGCCAGCAGCCCAGGGTCCTCCTACGAGCAGTACTTC